The clone carrying this T cell receptor (beta chain) was counted a few times. Its specificity is not known. The sample comes from a study of T-cell memory formation after mild COVID-19. In the study overall: TCR clusters were mostly donor specific.

Germline-derived CDR1 and CDR2 are MNHEY and SVGAGI. Germline trimming cut 0 bases from V and 6 bases from J; bases unmatched to any gene: 5. The CDR3 has 14 amino acids. Constant-segment-primed 5'RACE gave TCR alpha and TCR beta cDNA libraries with sample barcodes and UMIs. TCRdb redid the calling of the 5' RACE reads with MiXCR, one entry per CDR3 protein. The table records roughly 240,000 distinct CDR3 sequences, around 15% of them present only once. Study results and caveats: SARS-CoV-2 specificity of second-wave clones peaking day 37 was unconfirmed. Of the contracting clones, CD4+ ones lay mainly in CM and EM, and CD8+ ones in EMRA.

The sample consisted of PBMCs or a T cell subset sorted from them (not recorded which). This rearrangement joins TRBV6-5 to TRBJ2-7; 7 nucleotides line up with TRBD1. This TCR was sampled from a man between 18 and 29 years old who had mild COVID-19 (a few samples of this study predate the infection). Cell type and time point are not known. CDR3 amino acids: CASSYSGPGGEQYF. CDR3 in DNA: TGTGCCAGCAGTTACTCGGGGCCAGGGGGCGAGCAGTACTTC.